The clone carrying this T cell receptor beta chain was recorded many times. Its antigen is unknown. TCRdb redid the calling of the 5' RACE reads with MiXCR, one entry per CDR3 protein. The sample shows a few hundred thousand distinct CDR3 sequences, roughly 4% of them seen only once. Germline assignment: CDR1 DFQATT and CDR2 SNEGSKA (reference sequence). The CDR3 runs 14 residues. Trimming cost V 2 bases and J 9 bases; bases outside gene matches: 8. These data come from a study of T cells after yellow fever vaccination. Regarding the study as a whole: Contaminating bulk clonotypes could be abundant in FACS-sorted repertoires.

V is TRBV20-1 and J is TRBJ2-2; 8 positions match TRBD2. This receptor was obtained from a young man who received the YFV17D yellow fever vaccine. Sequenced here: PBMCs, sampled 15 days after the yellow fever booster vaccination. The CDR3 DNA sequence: TGCAGTGCTAGACCCTCATTTAGCGGGAGGGAGCTGTTTTTT. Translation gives CSARPSFSGRELFF.